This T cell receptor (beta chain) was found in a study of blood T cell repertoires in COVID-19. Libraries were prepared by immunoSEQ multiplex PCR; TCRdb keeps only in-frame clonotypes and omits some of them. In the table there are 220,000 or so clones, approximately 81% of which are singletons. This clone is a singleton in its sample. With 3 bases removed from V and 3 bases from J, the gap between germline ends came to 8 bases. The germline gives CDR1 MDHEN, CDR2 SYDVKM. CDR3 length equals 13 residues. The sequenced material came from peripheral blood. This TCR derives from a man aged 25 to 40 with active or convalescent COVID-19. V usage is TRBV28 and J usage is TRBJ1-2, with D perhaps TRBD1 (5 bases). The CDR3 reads CASSFGGDYGYTF. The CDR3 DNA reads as TGTGCCAGCAGTTTTGGAGGGGACTATGGCTACACCTTC.